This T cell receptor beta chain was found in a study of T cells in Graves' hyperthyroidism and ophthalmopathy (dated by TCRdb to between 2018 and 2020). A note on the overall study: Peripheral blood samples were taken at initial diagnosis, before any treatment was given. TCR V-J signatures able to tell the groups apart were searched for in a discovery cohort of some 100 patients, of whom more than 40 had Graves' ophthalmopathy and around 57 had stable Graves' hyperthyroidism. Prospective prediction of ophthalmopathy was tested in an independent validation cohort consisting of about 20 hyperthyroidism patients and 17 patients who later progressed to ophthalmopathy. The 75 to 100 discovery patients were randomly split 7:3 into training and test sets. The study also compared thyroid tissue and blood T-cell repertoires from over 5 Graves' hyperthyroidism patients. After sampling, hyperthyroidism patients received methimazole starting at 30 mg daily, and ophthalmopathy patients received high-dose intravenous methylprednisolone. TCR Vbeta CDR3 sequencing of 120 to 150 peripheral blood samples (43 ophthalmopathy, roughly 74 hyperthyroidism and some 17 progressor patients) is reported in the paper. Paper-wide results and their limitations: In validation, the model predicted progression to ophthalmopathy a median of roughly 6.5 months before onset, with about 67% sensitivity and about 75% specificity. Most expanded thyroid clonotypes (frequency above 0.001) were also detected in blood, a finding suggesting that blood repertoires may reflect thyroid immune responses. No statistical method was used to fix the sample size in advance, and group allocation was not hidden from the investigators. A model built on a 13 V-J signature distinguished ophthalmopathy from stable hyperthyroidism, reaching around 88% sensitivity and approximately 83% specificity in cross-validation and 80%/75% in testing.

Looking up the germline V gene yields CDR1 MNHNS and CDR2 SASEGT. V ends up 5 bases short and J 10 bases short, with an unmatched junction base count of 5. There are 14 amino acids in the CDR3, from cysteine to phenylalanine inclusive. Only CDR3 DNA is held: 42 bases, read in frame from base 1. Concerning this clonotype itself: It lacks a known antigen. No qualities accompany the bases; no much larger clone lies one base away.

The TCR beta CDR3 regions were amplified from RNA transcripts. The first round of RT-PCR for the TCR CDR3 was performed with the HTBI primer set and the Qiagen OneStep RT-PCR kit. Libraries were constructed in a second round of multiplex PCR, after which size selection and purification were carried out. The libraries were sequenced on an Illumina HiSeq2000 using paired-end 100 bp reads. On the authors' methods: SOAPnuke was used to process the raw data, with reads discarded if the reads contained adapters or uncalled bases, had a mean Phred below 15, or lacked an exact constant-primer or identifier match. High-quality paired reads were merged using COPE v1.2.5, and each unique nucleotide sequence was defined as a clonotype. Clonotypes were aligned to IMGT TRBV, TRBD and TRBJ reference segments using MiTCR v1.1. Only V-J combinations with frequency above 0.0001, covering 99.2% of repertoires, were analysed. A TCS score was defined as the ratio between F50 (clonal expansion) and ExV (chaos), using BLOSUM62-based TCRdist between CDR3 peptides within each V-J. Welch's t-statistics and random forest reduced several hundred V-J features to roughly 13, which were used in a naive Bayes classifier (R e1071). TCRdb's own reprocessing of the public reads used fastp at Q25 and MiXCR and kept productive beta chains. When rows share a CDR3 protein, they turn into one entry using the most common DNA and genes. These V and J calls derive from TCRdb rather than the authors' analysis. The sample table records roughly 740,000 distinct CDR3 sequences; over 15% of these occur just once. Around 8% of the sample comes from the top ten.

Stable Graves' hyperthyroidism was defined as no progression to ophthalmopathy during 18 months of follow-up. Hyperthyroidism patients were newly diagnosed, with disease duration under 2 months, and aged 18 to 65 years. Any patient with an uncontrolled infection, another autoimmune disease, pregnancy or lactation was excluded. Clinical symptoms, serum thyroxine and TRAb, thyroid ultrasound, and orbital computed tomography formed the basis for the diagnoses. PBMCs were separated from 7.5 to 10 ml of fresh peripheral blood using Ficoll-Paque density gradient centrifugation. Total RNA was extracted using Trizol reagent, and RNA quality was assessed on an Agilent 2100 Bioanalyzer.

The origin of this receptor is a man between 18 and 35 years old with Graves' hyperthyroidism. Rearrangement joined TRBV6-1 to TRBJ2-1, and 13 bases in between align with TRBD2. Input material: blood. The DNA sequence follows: TGTGCCAGCAGTAGGACTAGCGGGAGATGGGAGCAGTTCTTC. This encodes CASSRTSGRWEQFF.